The rows below give T cell receptor beta chains drawn from one sample of a study of blood T cell repertoires in COVID-19. The table came from immunoSEQ multiplex PCR; TCRdb's copy has only in-frame clones and leaves some out. The sample lists 150,000 to 200,000 clones, around 88% seen once, with around 4.6% in the top ten. The sample was peripheral blood. Source of these receptors: a human donor in a cohort sampled during active COVID-19. Both conserved end residues are part of each CDR3. D genes are given only for firm matches. Some rows have no size entry. The others give once, few or many, or a class for an expanded clone.

>TRBD1|TRBV3-1/TRBV3-2|once|TRBJ1-6
CASSPQDRMDRALLRSPLHF
TGTGCCAGCAGCCCACAAGATAGGATGGACAGGGCACTCCTTAGGTCACCCCTCCACTTT
>NA|TRBV4-3|NA|TRBJ2-3
CASSQEVARSTDTQYF
TGCGCCAGCAGCCAAGAGGTGGCACGAAGCACAGATACGCAGTATTTT
>TRBD2|TRBV7-7|NA|TRBJ2-2
CASSLGTSTGELFF
TGTGCTAGCAGCTTAGGGACTAGCACCGGGGAGCTGTTTTTT
>TRBD2|TRBV6-1|NA|TRBJ2-7
CASSEGTSALPQYF
TGTGCCAGCAGTGAAGGGACTAGCGCCCTGCCTCAGTACTTC
>NA|TRBV29-1|once|TRBJ1-4
CSVEWQGLVGLFF
TGCAGCGTTGAGTGGCAGGGGTTAGTTGGACTGTTTTTT
>TRBD1|TRBV4-1|NA|TRBJ2-3
CASSQDTGQGPDTQYF
TGCGCCAGCAGCCAAGATACGGGACAGGGCCCCGATACGCAGTATTTT
>NA|TRBV2|NA|TRBJ1-6
CASSGLGGNSPLHF
TGTGCCAGCAGTGGTTTAGGGGGTAATTCACCCCTCCACTTT
>NA|TRBV30|NA|TRBJ1-4
CAWSVPGLEKLFF
TGTGCCTGGAGTGTACCGGGACTTGAAAAACTGTTTTTT
>TRBD1|TRBV19|NA|TRBJ1-2
CASSPRPGTGKINYGYTF
TGTGCCAGTAGTCCTCGTCCCGGGACAGGGAAAATTAACTATGGCTACACCTTC
>TRBD1|TRBV7-8|NA|TRBJ2-7
CASSLGDSHYEQYF
TGTGCCAGCAGCTTGGGGGACAGCCACTACGAGCAGTACTTC
>TRBD1|TRBV28|once|TRBJ1-2
CASSWGTGTYGYTF
TGTGCCAGCAGTTGGGGGACAGGGACCTATGGCTACACCTTC
>NA|TRBV2|NA|TRBJ2-5
CASSTFGPGETQYF
TGTGCCAGCAGTACTTTCGGACCAGGGGAGACCCAGTACTTC
>NA|TRBV30|NA|TRBJ1-6
CAWSSGTYNSPLHF
TGTGCCTGGAGTTCAGGCACGTATAATTCACCCCTCCACTTT
>TRBD2|TRBV3-1/TRBV3-2|NA|TRBJ2-7
CASSHTSGRAEQYF
TGTGCCAGCAGCCACACTAGCGGGAGAGCGGAGCAGTACTTC
>TRBD1|TRBV7-8|few|TRBJ2-7
CASSKDRVYEQYF
TGTGCCAGCAGCAAGGACAGGGTCTACGAGCAGTACTTC
>TRBD2|TRBV9|NA|TRBJ2-3
CASSVAGGTQYF
TGTGCCAGCAGCGTAGCGGGGGGAACGCAGTATTTT
>NA|TRBV6-5|few|TRBJ2-7
CASSDTSPTYEQYF
TGTGCCAGCAGCGACACTAGCCCCACCTACGAGCAGTACTTC
>NA|TRBV4-1|NA|TRBJ2-7
CASSQPGLGTYEQYF
TGCGCCAGCAGCCAACCCGGACTTGGAACCTACGAGCAGTACTTC
>TRBD1|TRBV10-3|NA|TRBJ2-5
CAIKPDRGGEETQYF
TGTGCCATCAAGCCAGACAGGGGAGGTGAAGAGACCCAGTACTTC
>NA|TRBV6-1|NA|TRBJ1-5
CASSEGPSSQPQHF
TGTGCCAGCAGTGAAGGACCTTCTAGTCAGCCCCAGCATTTT
>NA|TRBV18|once|TRBJ2-7
CASSPVLRADSYEQYF
TGTGCCAGCTCACCGGTCCTGCGGGCCGACTCCTACGAGCAGTACTTC
>TRBD2|TRBV9|NA|TRBJ2-2
CASSRLAGALNTGELFF
TGTGCCAGCAGCAGGCTAGCGGGGGCTCTGAACACCGGGGAGCTGTTTTTT
>TRBD2|TRBV5-4|once|TRBJ2-3
CASSLAGLAGEDTQYF
TGTGCCAGCAGCTTGGCCGGACTAGCGGGGGAAGATACGCAGTATTTT
>NA|TRBV9|NA|TRBJ2-7
CASSSHPEGEQYF
TGTGCCAGCAGCTCCCATCCGGAGGGCGAGCAGTACTTC
>TRBD2|TRBV9|NA|TRBJ2-1
CASSPQLAGIQYEQFF
TGTGCCAGCAGCCCCCAACTAGCGGGAATTCAGTATGAGCAGTTCTTC
>TRBD2|TRBV7-6|NA|TRBJ2-7
CASSLGTSGLSYEQYF
TGTGCCAGCAGCTTAGGGACTAGCGGACTCTCCTACGAGCAGTACTTC
>NA|TRBV4-3|NA|TRBJ1-3
CASSQARNSGNTIYF
TGCGCCAGCAGCCAAGCTCGTAACTCTGGAAACACCATATATTTT
>TRBD1|TRBV27|NA|TRBJ1-1
CASATYRGILNTEAFF
TGTGCCAGCGCCACCTACAGGGGGATTTTGAACACTGAAGCTTTCTTT